The entry that follows covers one TCR beta chain sequence. Its antigen is undetermined. TCR beta libraries were prepared from cDNA with unique molecular identifiers. One entry per CDR3 protein results from TCRdb running MiXCR on the PCR reads. This table has around 400,000 distinct CDR3 sequences, roughly 40% appearing once. The CDR3 is made up of 14 amino acids. Germline V gives CDR1 SEHNR, CDR2 FQNEAQ (reference sequence). V was clipped by 10 bases and J by 8 bases; unmatched bases: 14. This sample is drawn from a study of post-analysis software for immune sequencing data. Study-wide findings and caveats: The five TRBV segments detected at higher frequency in patients than in controls included TRBV5-6, TRBV5-1 and TRBV20-1.

This TCR was sampled from a girl aged 2-15 years with multiple sclerosis. The chain recombines TRBV7-9 with TRBJ2-1; 7 bases align to TRBD2. Specimen: blood. CDR3 DNA: TGTGCCACCCCAGGGCGGGAGCCTGGAGATGAGCAGTTCTTC. As protein: CATPGREPGDEQFF.